One and the same sample provided the 19 T cell receptor beta chains below, sequenced in a study of T cell responses to AZD1222 COVID-19 vaccine. Some clones are missing from TCRdb's copy, which holds only in-frame ones; the method was immunoSEQ multiplex PCR. The sample yields approximately 100,000 clones, about 89% seen once. This specimen consisted of peripheral blood, obtained on day 0 of AZD1222 vaccination. Receptors originate from an adult in good health.

This chain uses TRBV5-6 with TRBJ2-3, with unresolved D. Trimming took 4 bases from V and 3 from J, leaving 15 bases between them. The CDR3 runs 15 residues. Germline assignment: CDR1 SGHDT and CDR2 YYEEEE. Here the CDR3 reads CASSQGPLETDTQYF. CDR3 coding DNA: TGTGCCAGCAGCCAAGGGCCTCTAGAAACAGATACGCAGTATTTT.

The chain links TRBV11-2 to TRBJ2-1, with D perhaps TRBD2 (6 bases). The CDR3 has 15 residues. Per the germline V gene, CDR1 is SGHAT and CDR2 is FQNNGV. The V end lost 1 base, the J end lost 2 bases, and 9 bases lay between the germline ends. This CDR3 reads CASSLGASAYNEQFF. In DNA, the CDR3 is TGTGCCAGCAGCTTAGGGGCTAGCGCCTACAATGAGCAGTTCTTC. Full variable domain (rest looked up from reference TRBV11-2 and TRBJ2-1): EAGVAQSPRYKIIEKRQSVAFWCNPISGHATLYWYQQILGQGPKLLIQFQNNGVVDDSQLPKDRFSAERLKGVDSTLKIQPAKLEDSAVYLCASSLGASAYNEQFFGPGTRLTVL.

The rearrangement joins TRBV19 to TRBJ1-4; 7 nucleotides agree with TRBD1. The CDR3 totals 15 residues. From germline, CDR1 is LNHDA and CDR2 SQIVND (reference sequence). V trimming: 4 bases; J trimming: 7 bases; junction bases outside the gene matches: 9. The CDR3: CASSNQGGPSEKLFF. CDR3 nucleotide sequence: TGTGCCAGTAGTAATCAGGGGGGCCCGAGTGAAAAACTGTTTTTT. Variable domain in full (rest from reference TRBV19 and TRBJ1-4): DGGITQSPKYLFRKEGQNVTLSCEQNLNHDAMYWYRQDPGQGLRLIYYSQIVNDFQKGDIAEGYSVSREKKESFPLTVTSAQKNPTAFYLCASSNQGGPSEKLFFGSGTQLSVL.

This clone was observed once. This rearrangement joins TRBV27 to TRBJ2-7, with 11 positions matching TRBD2. The CDR3 totals 15 residues. Germline V CDR1 and CDR2: MNHEY, SMNVEV (reference sequence). The V and J ends lost 3 bases and 4 bases, in that order; junction bases with no gene match: 5. The CDR3 DNA reads as TGTGCCAGCAGTTTCCTAGCGGGAGGCTTTTACGAGCAGTACTTC. As protein: CASSFLAGGFYEQYF.

The V gene is TRBV15, the J gene TRBJ1-5; D not resolved. This CDR3 is built from 9 residues. Germline V CDR1 and CDR2: LNHNV, YYDKDF (reference sequence). Trimming stripped 8 bases from V and 9 bases from J, with 5 bases between. The CDR3 DNA reads as TGTGCCACCGTAGGGCCCCAGCATTTT. Its protein product is CATVGPQHF.

V usage is TRBV2 and J usage is TRBJ2-1; D uncertain. Trimming took 2 bases from V and 0 from J, leaving 8 bases between them. CDR3 length: 15 residues. The germline gives CDR1 SNHLY, CDR2 FYNNEI. CDR3 DNA sequence: TGTGCCAGCAGTGAACTACTGGCCTCCTACAATGAGCAGTTCTTC. This translates into CASSELLASYNEQFF. Complete variable domain (other parts from reference TRBV2 and TRBJ2-1): EPEVTQTPSHQVTQMGQEVILRCVPISNHLYFYWYRQILGQKVEFLVSFYNNEISEKSEIFDDQFSVERPDGSNFTLKIRSTKLEDSAMYFCASSELLASYNEQFFGPGTRLTVL.

The chain combines TRBV2 with TRBJ2-4; 8 bases align to TRBD1. From germline, CDR1 is SNHLY and CDR2 FYNNEI. Unmatched junction bases numbered 12, after V lost 8 bases and J lost 0 bases. The CDR3 totals 17 residues. The CDR3 spells CASSGQVTRLAKNIQYF. The CDR3 region has the DNA TGTGCCAGCTCGGGACAGGTGACCCGACTAGCCAAAAACATTCAGTACTTC.

The chain uses TRBV12-5 and TRBJ2-7; a possible D gene is TRBD1 (5 bases). Trimming left V 0 bases short and J 2 bases short, with 23 bases between. The CDR3 totals 19 residues. Germline CDR1 LGHNT, CDR2 FRNRAP. Here the CDR3 DNA reads TGTGCTAGTGGTTTGGTACTCTCTGGACACCCGGAAAGAACCTACGAGCAGTACTTC. It translates to CASGLVLSGHPERTYEQYF.

The table lists this clone with a few counts. This chain links TRBV19 with TRBJ1-1; D ambiguous. Germline CDR1 and CDR2: LNHDA and SQIVND (reference sequence). There are 13 residues in the CDR3. V lost 7 bases and J lost 0, with 9 bases in between. CDR3 protein: CASKGLLNTEAFF. The CDR3 DNA is TGTGCCAGTAAAGGGCTGCTGAACACTGAAGCTTTCTTT.

This chain uses TRBV5-1 with TRBJ2-5; D not resolved. This CDR3 is built from 11 residues. With 4 bases removed from V and 9 bases from J, the gap between germline ends came to 10 bases. Germline assignment: CDR1 SGHRS and CDR2 YFSETQ. CDR3 nucleotides: TGCGCCAGCAGCCCGGATGTTGCCCAGTACTTC. Residues: CASSPDVAQYF.

This clone showed up just once. The rearrangement links TRBV12-3 or TRBV12-4 to TRBJ1-5; weak D call: TRBD1 (6 bases). The V end lost 7 bases, the J end lost 7 bases, and 14 bases lay between the germline ends. This CDR3 region has 13 residues. The CDR3 DNA is TGTGCCAGCACTGCAGGGGCACAGCAGCCCCAGCATTTT. It encodes CASTAGAQQPQHF.

V gene TRBV4-3 combines with J gene TRBJ1-5; 7 nucleotides line up with TRBD1. The CDR3 runs to 18 residues. Losses at the gene ends were 2 bases for V and 0 bases for J; bases not matched to a gene: 10. Germline V CDR1 and CDR2: LGHNA, YSLEER. The CDR3 reads CASSQTSVRGDSNQPQHF. CDR3 bases: TGCGCCAGCAGCCAAACTAGTGTCAGGGGGGATAGCAATCAGCCCCAGCATTTT.

The chain has TRBV27 and TRBJ1-4, with no clear D. Trimming removed 5 bases from V and 4 bases from J, with 14 bases in between. The length of the CDR3 is 15 residues. Germline-derived CDR1 and CDR2 are MNHEY and SMNVEV (reference sequence). The CDR3 loop is CASSPRRVGNEKLFF. Written as DNA, the CDR3 is TGTGCCAGCAGTCCCAGACGAGTAGGTAATGAAAAACTGTTTTTT.

The J gene is TRBJ1-2, the V gene TRBV28; TRBD1 matches at 7 bases. Germline V gene sequence: CDR1 MDHEN, CDR2 SYDVKM. CDR3 length: 15 amino acids. Losses at the gene ends were 4 bases for V and 2 bases for J; bases not matched to a gene: 7. This CDR3 reads CASSSGQAENYGYTF. DNA of the CDR3: TGTGCCAGCAGTTCAGGACAGGCAGAAAACTATGGCTACACCTTC.

The chain recombines TRBV5-1 with TRBJ1-4; D call uncertain. V lost 0 bases and J lost 4, with 7 bases in between. Germline V gives CDR1 SGHRS, CDR2 YFSETQ. The CDR3 runs to 14 residues. CDR3 coding DNA: TGCGCCAGCAGCTTGGACAGCCGTAATGAAAAACTGTTTTTT. It codes for CASSLDSRNEKLFF.

The chain uses TRBV30 and TRBJ2-5; D is possibly TRBD1 or TRBD2 (5 bases each). The germline CDR1 and CDR2 sequences are GTSNPN and SVGIG (reference sequence). V was shortened by 0 bases and J by 5 bases, with 16 bases between the two germline ends. CDR3 length equals 15 residues. The CDR3 here is CAWSVGTTWGETQYF. The DNA of the CDR3 is TGTGCCTGGAGTGTAGGAACAACCTGGGGGGAGACCCAGTACTTC.

V and J are TRBV5-1 and TRBJ2-2; D is possibly TRBD2 (5 bases). The CDR3 covers 16 residues. Germline V lookup: CDR1 SGHRS, CDR2 YFSETQ. V dropped 1 base and J dropped 1 base, with 11 bases sitting between them. CDR3 sequence (DNA): TGCGCCAGCAGCTTGCTTTTAGGAGGGAACACCGGGGAGCTGTTTTTT. Its protein is CASSLLLGGNTGELFF.

The V and J genes are TRBV19 and TRBJ1-4, with a possible D match to TRBD1 (5 bases). Germline-derived CDR1 and CDR2 are LNHDA and SQIVND (reference sequence). Trimming left V 7 bases short and J 0 bases short, with 12 bases between. The CDR3 consists of 15 residues. CDR3 nucleotide sequence: TGTGCCAGTAATGGGGGTTTCACAACTAATGAAAAACTGTTTTTT. Translated: CASNGGFTTNEKLFF.

The chain has TRBV19 and TRBJ1-3; no clear D. CDR1 and CDR2 from the germline V gene are LNHDA and SQIVND (reference sequence). Between the trimmed V and J ends, which lost 1 base and 0 bases, there was a span of 4 bases. This CDR3 comprises 14 residues. The CDR3 spells CASSIVSSGNTIYF. The CDR3 DNA is TGTGCCAGTAGTATAGTGAGCTCTGGAAACACCATATATTTT.